One sample yielded the 16 T cell receptor beta chains listed below, sequenced in a study of regulatory T cells in long-lasting Graves disease. Construction of TCR beta libraries relied on iRepertoire HTBI primers and on Arm-PCR targeting CDR3 regions. TCRdb itself ran the multiplex PCR reads through MiXCR, one entry per CDR3 protein. The sample shows 350,000 to 550,000 distinct CDR3 sequences, approximately 16% of them seen only once. Time point reported: newly diagnosed GD, antithyroid drugs for less than 3 months. There was RNA extracted from PBMCs, and the TCR library was made from it. Another study also made use of these data, one on T cells in Graves' hyperthyroidism and ophthalmopathy.

The input for sequencing was peripheral blood mononuclear cells (PBMCs), taken at new diagnosis, from a patient treated with antithyroid drugs. These receptors were collected from a woman younger than 35 with Graves disease.

This clonotype came up many times. The chain recombines TRBV27 with TRBJ2-5; D is unclear. CDR1 and CDR2 from the germline V gene are MNHEY and SMNVEV (reference sequence). This CDR3 comprises 12 residues. V lost 5 bases to trimming and J lost 5 bases, with 9 bases between them. The CDR3 protein is CASSRVRETQYF. The CDR3 DNA reads as TGTGCCAGCAGTCGGGTGAGGGAGACCCAGTACTTC.

This clonotype has a handful of counts. The CDR3 is CASSVEASGAAYEQYF. The CDR3 nucleotides are TGTGCCAGCAGCGTAGAAGCTAGCGGGGCAGCCTACGAGCAGTACTTC. This sequence joins TRBV9 and TRBJ2-7; TRBD2 matches at 9 bases. Germline CDR1 reads SGDLS; CDR2 reads YYNGEE. The CDR3 is made up of 16 amino acids. V lost 0 bases to trimming and J lost 2 bases; unmatched junction nucleotides: 6.

This sequence joins TRBV5-5 and TRBJ1-2; 10 bases agree with TRBD1. Germline V gene lookup returns CDR1 SGHKS and CDR2 YYEKEE (reference sequence). This CDR3 has 14 residues. The junction had 6 bases not matched to a gene; V was cut back by 3 bases and J by 7 bases. Here the CDR3 DNA reads TGTGCCAGCAGCTGGGGGACAGGGGTTCTTGGCTACACCTTC. Its protein product is CASSWGTGVLGYTF.

This clonotype was counted at least ten times. The genes are TRBV30 and TRBJ2-1; D remains unclear. The germline V gene has CDR1 GTSNPN and CDR2 SVGIG (reference sequence). There are 11 residues in the CDR3. Trimming pared 8 bases from V and 9 bases from J, leaving 14 bases between. The CDR3 region is CAGSRLAEQFF. The CDR3, as DNA: TGTGCCGGAAGCAGGCTTGCTGAGCAGTTCTTC.

This clonotype occurred many times. This chain links TRBV7-8 with TRBJ2-7; D is uncertain. The CDR3 spans 13 residues. Germline V CDR1 and CDR2: SGHVS, FQNEAQ. Trimming shortened V by 4 bases and J by 6 bases, and 13 bases separated the two germline ends. The CDR3 DNA sequence: TGTGCCAGCAGCTCCGGACCGGCCGGCGAGCAGTACTTC. It is translated as CASSSGPAGEQYF.

This clonotype came up many times. This rearrangement joins TRBV28 to TRBJ1-1, with 7 bases fitting TRBD1. V lost 8 bases, J lost 0 bases, and 6 bases stayed unmatched. CDR3 length: 14 amino acids. Germline CDR1 and CDR2: MDHEN and SYDVKM. As DNA, the CDR3 is TGTGCCAGCCACGACAGGGTTATGAACACTGAAGCTTTCTTT. Translating it yields CASHDRVMNTEAFF.

Points on this clonotype: A far larger clone is a single base away, which makes a read error likely. The chain is built from TRBV20-1 and TRBJ2-7; 15 positions match TRBD2. Trimming removed 3 bases from V and 7 bases from J; junction bases left unmatched: 10. There are 16 residues in the CDR3. CDR1 and CDR2 (germline): DFQATT, SNEGSKA (reference sequence). The CDR3 DNA is TGCAGTGCTAGCCCGGGACTAGCGGGAGGAGGCAATGAGCAGTACTTC. It specifies CSASPGLAGGGNEQYF.

This clonotype came up a few times. The chain carries TRBV3-1 and TRBJ1-1; D not certain. The V and J ends lost 3 bases and 1 base respectively, with 3 bases between them. Per the germline V gene, CDR1 is LGHDT and CDR2 is YNNKEL (reference sequence). This CDR3 comprises 12 residues. This chain's CDR3 is CASSHGNTEAFF. As DNA, the CDR3 is TGTGCCAGCAGCCACGGGAACACTGAAGCTTTCTTT.

This clonotype was seen many times. The chain employs TRBV6-1 and TRBJ2-7; 7 nucleotides align to TRBD1. CDR3 size: 14 residues. The germline CDR1 and CDR2 sequences are MNHNS and SASEGT. V dropped 4 bases and J dropped 3; count of bases not matched to a gene: 6. This CDR3 is CASSAGTAYYEQYF. The CDR3, as DNA: TGTGCCAGCAGTGCTGGGACAGCTTACTACGAGCAGTACTTC.

In this sample, this clonotype turned up a few times. The chain links TRBV28 to TRBJ1-2; tentative D call: TRBD1 (6 bases). CDR1 MDHEN and CDR2 SYDVKM come from the germline V gene. Trimming left V 6 bases short and J 8 bases short, with 16 bases between. The CDR3 has 13 amino acids. The CDR3 reads CASSRTGIRGYTF. CDR3 bases: TGTGCCAGCAGCCGCACAGGGATTCGGGGCTACACCTTC.

This clonotype showed up just a few times. The genes are TRBV7-6 and TRBJ2-1; no clear D. V gave up 5 bases and J gave up 7 bases, with 12 bases separating them. CDR3 size: 13 residues. Germline assignment: CDR1 SGHVS and CDR2 FNYEAQ. The CDR3 DNA sequence: TGTGCCAGCAGCGCCCTTCTGGTTAATGAGCAGTTCTTC. Its protein is CASSALLVNEQFF.

This clonotype was counted only a few times. The chain uses TRBV4-3 and TRBJ2-7; TRBD2 is a possible D gene (6 bases). Germline V gene lookup returns CDR1 LGHNA and CDR2 YSLEER. V lost 0 bases, J lost 3 bases, and 15 bases lay in between. CDR3 length: 16 amino acids. The CDR3 sequence is CASSQDYRGGVYEQYF. The CDR3 region has the DNA TGCGCCAGCAGCCAAGATTATAGAGGAGGGGTCTACGAGCAGTACTTC.

This clonotype was seen a handful of times. The genes are TRBV30 and TRBJ1-3, with D perhaps TRBD1 (6 bases). The CDR3 totals 16 residues. Trimming left V 2 bases short and J 0 bases short, with 14 bases between. The V gene's germline CDR1 is GTSNPN and CDR2 SVGIG (reference sequence). CDR3 DNA: TGTGCCTGGAGTCTACCCGGGGGCTTCTCTGGAAACACCATATATTTT. It codes for CAWSLPGGFSGNTIYF.

This clonotype was found many times. CDR3 protein: CASSFAAQRESDTQYF. Here the CDR3 DNA reads TGTGCCAGCAGTTTTGCGGCCCAGCGGGAGTCAGATACGCAGTATTTT. The chain uses TRBV28 and TRBJ2-3; 8 bases match TRBD2. The CDR3 runs 16 residues. V dropped 3 bases and J dropped 4; count of bases not matched to a gene: 9. The germline V gene encodes CDR1 MDHEN and CDR2 SYDVKM. Using reference TRBV28 and TRBJ2-3 for the parts outside the CDR3, the full variable domain is DVKVTQSSRYLVKRTGEKVFLECVQDMDHENMFWYRQDPGLGLRLIYFSYDVKMKEKGDIPEGYSVSREKKERFSLILESASTNQTSMYLCASSFAAQRESDTQYFGPGTRLTVL.

This clonotype was seen at least ten times. This sequence joins TRBV11-2 and TRBJ2-7; D gene unclear. The V end was cut by 3 bases, the J end by 2 bases, with 11 bases between. Germline CDR1 SGHAT, CDR2 FQNNGV. The CDR3 extends over 14 amino acids. CDR3 DNA sequence: TGTGCCAGCAGCTTCCTGGGCGGACCCTACGAGCAGTACTTC. Its translation is CASSFLGGPYEQYF.

There are many counts of this clonotype. V usage is TRBV3-1 and J usage is TRBJ2-3; D is perhaps TRBD1 or TRBD2 (5 bases each). Germline loops: CDR1 LGHDT, CDR2 YNNKEL (reference sequence). Trimming stripped 3 bases from V and 4 bases from J, with 17 bases between. There are 16 residues in the CDR3. The CDR3: CASSQNGTRGPDTQYF. The CDR3, as DNA: TGTGCCAGCAGCCAGAACGGGACCCGGGGCCCAGATACGCAGTATTTT.